This is a list of T cell receptor beta chains from one sample in a study of neurological immune-mediated disorders. TCRdb fed the 5' RACE reads into MiXCR, producing one record per CDR3 protein. Among 55,000 to 75,000 distinct CDR3 sequences listed, about 13% were seen once. The sample comprised PBMCs. The receptors here all came from a female donor with HTLV-1-associated myelopathy (HAM/TSP). The CDR3 runs from the conserved cysteine through the conserved F or W. D genes are given only for firm matches. Clone size appears in some rows only: once, few, many, or a class for an expanded clone.

D gene: TRBD1
V gene: TRBV6-1
J gene: TRBJ2-2
clone size: -
CDR3 protein: CASSMGQKNTGELFF
CDR3 DNA: TGTGCCAGCAGTATGGGACAGAAGAACACCGGGGAGCTGTTTTTT

D gene: -
V gene: TRBV7-9
J gene: TRBJ2-5
clone size: -
CDR3 protein: CASSFLPPTGIETQYF
CDR3 DNA: TGTGCCAGCAGCTTTCTCCCGCCCACAGGGATAGAGACCCAGTACTTC

D gene: -
V gene: TRBV5-1
J gene: TRBJ1-2
clone size: many
CDR3 protein: CASSLDRPPNYGYTF
CDR3 DNA: TGCGCCAGCAGCTTGGACAGGCCACCTAACTATGGCTACACCTTC

D gene: TRBD2
V gene: TRBV25-1
J gene: TRBJ2-5
clone size: many
CDR3 protein: CASSEYAGDQETQYF
CDR3 DNA: TGTGCCAGCAGTGAATATGCGGGGGATCAAGAGACCCAGTACTTC

D gene: -
V gene: TRBV29-1
J gene: TRBJ2-4
clone size: many
CDR3 protein: CSVRRATRGLAKNIQYF
CDR3 DNA: TGCAGCGTCAGGAGGGCTACGAGGGGGCTAGCCAAAAACATTCAGTACTTC

D gene: TRBD1
V gene: TRBV10-3
J gene: TRBJ2-6
clone size: -
CDR3 protein: CAISDRGHSGANVLTF
CDR3 DNA: TGTGCCATCAGTGACAGGGGGCACTCCGGGGCCAACGTCCTGACTTTC

D gene: -
V gene: TRBV6-2/TRBV6-3
J gene: TRBJ1-2
clone size: many
CDR3 protein: CASSPGGTVYTF
CDR3 DNA: TGTGCCAGCAGCCCCGGAGGGACGGTGTACACCTTC

D gene: -
V gene: TRBV10-3
J gene: TRBJ2-1
clone size: many
CDR3 protein: CAISGGSYNEQFF
CDR3 DNA: TGTGCCATCAGTGGGGGGTCCTACAATGAGCAGTTCTTC

D gene: -
V gene: TRBV21-1
J gene: TRBJ1-5
clone size: many
CDR3 protein: CASSMSVVLRGTSNQPQHF
CDR3 DNA: TGTGCCAGCAGCATGTCGGTTGTTTTAAGGGGTACCAGCAATCAGCCCCAGCATTTT

D gene: -
V gene: TRBV7-2
J gene: TRBJ1-2
clone size: -
CDR3 protein: CASSQREVGLYGYTF
CDR3 DNA: TGTGCCAGCAGCCAAAGGGAGGTGGGTTTATATGGCTACACCTTC

D gene: TRBD1
V gene: TRBV6-5
J gene: TRBJ2-3
clone size: -
CDR3 protein: CASSYSRDRPTDTQYF
CDR3 DNA: TGTGCCAGCAGTTACTCCAGGGACAGACCCACAGATACGCAGTATTTT

D gene: -
V gene: TRBV5-1
J gene: TRBJ1-2
clone size: medium-sized
CDR3 protein: CASKAALSVYGYTF
CDR3 DNA: TGCGCCAGCAAGGCCGCCCTTTCGGTCTATGGCTACACCTTC

D gene: TRBD2
V gene: TRBV4-2
J gene: TRBJ2-2
clone size: many
CDR3 protein: CASSQDLAGGPTGELFF
CDR3 DNA: TGTGCCAGCAGCCAAGATCTTGCGGGGGGGCCTACCGGGGAGCTGTTTTTT

D gene: -
V gene: TRBV5-1
J gene: TRBJ2-4
clone size: many
CDR3 protein: CASSLDGDSRNIQYF
CDR3 DNA: TGCGCCAGCAGCTTGGATGGGGATAGTAGGAACATTCAGTACTTC

D gene: TRBD2
V gene: TRBV10-3
J gene: TRBJ2-3
clone size: -
CDR3 protein: CAISAARGGNTQYF
CDR3 DNA: TGTGCCATCAGTGCGGCGCGGGGGGGTAATACGCAGTATTTT

D gene: -
V gene: TRBV5-1
J gene: TRBJ1-4
clone size: many
CDR3 protein: CASSLGVTNEKLFF
CDR3 DNA: TGCGCCAGCAGCTTGGGGGTGACTAATGAAAAACTGTTTTTT

D gene: -
V gene: TRBV7-9
J gene: TRBJ1-4
clone size: few
CDR3 protein: CASTRDLASRSEKLFF
CDR3 DNA: TGTGCCAGCACCCGGGACCTCGCCTCTAGGAGCGAAAAACTGTTTTTT

D gene: TRBD1
V gene: TRBV20-1
J gene: TRBJ2-1
clone size: medium-sized
CDR3 protein: CSASSPGQAYNEQFF
CDR3 DNA: TGCAGTGCTAGTTCTCCGGGACAGGCCTACAATGAGCAGTTCTTC

D gene: -
V gene: TRBV5-1
J gene: TRBJ2-1
clone size: few
CDR3 protein: CASSLVPSEQFF
CDR3 DNA: TGCGCCAGCAGCTTGGTGCCGTCCGAGCAGTTCTTC

D gene: TRBD1
V gene: TRBV20-1
J gene: TRBJ1-5
clone size: many
CDR3 protein: CSASSPDRELCSPNEQPQHF
CDR3 DNA: TGCAGTGCTAGTTCGCCCGACAGGGAGTTATGCAGCCCAAATGAACAGCCCCAGCATTTT